The 32 T cell receptor beta chains presented below share a single source sample, sequenced in a study of cytomegalovirus exposure and HLA in healthy donors. Profiled with immunoSEQ multiplex PCR; TCRdb holds only in-frame clones, not every one. The sample shows fewer than 120,000 clones, around 89% of them seen only once. Sequencing was carried out using PBMCs. The receptors shown here come from a woman aged 25 to 45 in good health and CMV-seropositive.

This chain joins TRBV9 and TRBJ2-7; 10 positions match TRBD1. The V gene's germline CDR1 is SGDLS and CDR2 YYNGEE. CDR3 length: 14 residues. V gave up 3 bases and J gave up 2 bases; unmatched junction bases: 2. This chain's CDR3 is CASSAGQGTYEQYF. In DNA form, the CDR3 reads TGTGCCAGCAGCGCGGGACAGGGGACCTACGAGCAGTACTTC.

The chain uses TRBV27 and TRBJ2-1; D is ambiguous. Germline lookup yields CDR1 MNHEY and CDR2 SMNVEV (reference sequence). V was shortened by 1 base and J by 8 bases, with 12 bases between the two germline ends. The CDR3 extends over 14 amino acids. CDR3 in DNA: TGTGCCAGCAGTTTATTCCAGATGGGCTATGAGCAGTTCTTC. Translation: CASSLFQMGYEQFF.

The V gene is TRBV5-4, the J gene TRBJ2-3; no clear D gene. Trimming took off 3 bases at V and 2 bases at J, with 13 bases between the two ends. This CDR3 comprises 15 residues. Germline CDR1 is SGHNT and CDR2 is YYREEE (reference sequence). The CDR3 spells CASSSGPKFTDTQYF. The CDR3 DNA is TGTGCCAGCAGCTCGGGTCCTAAGTTCACAGATACGCAGTATTTT.

This chain connects TRBV19 to TRBJ2-1, with TRBD2 identical over 7 bases. V was clipped by 4 bases and J by 14 bases; unmatched bases: 5. The CDR3 sequence is 11 residues long. Germline V gives CDR1 LNHDA, CDR2 SQIVND (reference sequence). In DNA, the CDR3 is TGTGCCAGTAGTAGGGGGAGGGCCGAGTTCTTC. Translated, it gives CASSRGRAEFF.

This chain links TRBV4-1 with TRBJ1-3; the D is unclear. Germline CDR1 is MGHRA and CDR2 is YSYEKL. This CDR3 spans 15 amino acids. Between the trimmed V and J ends, which lost 1 base and 3 bases, there was a span of 10 bases. CDR3 nucleotides: TGCGCCAGCAGCCAAGTTGGAGAAGTTGGAAACACCATATATTTT. It is translated as CASSQVGEVGNTIYF.

The chain joins TRBV4-2 to TRBJ1-4; weak D call: TRBD1 (5 bases). Germline V gene data show CDR1 as LGHNA and CDR2 as YNFKEQ. V was trimmed by 0 bases and J by 8 bases, leaving 13 bases between them. There are 15 residues in the CDR3. CDR3 sequence (DNA): TGTGCCAGCAGCCAAGATCAGGGAGGGGCAGAAAAACTGTTTTTT. Amino acids: CASSQDQGGAEKLFF.

The chain is built from TRBV4-1 and TRBJ2-5, with a tentative D call TRBD2 (7 bases). In germline, CDR1 is MGHRA, CDR2 YSYEKL. V lost 2 bases and J 1 base, leaving 14 bases between the germline ends. The CDR3 sequence is 16 residues long. In nucleotides, the CDR3 is TGCGCCAGCAGCCAAAAGGGGGGGGCGACCCAAGAGACCCAGTACTTC. Translating it yields CASSQKGGATQETQYF.

The chain is built from TRBV7-9 and TRBJ2-7; 9 positions agree with TRBD2. Germline V gives CDR1 SEHNR, CDR2 FQNEAQ (reference sequence). V was clipped by 5 bases and J by 2 bases; unmatched bases: 16. This CDR3 spans 18 amino acids. CDR3 nucleotide sequence: TGTGCCAGCAGCCCTGGCCCCGAACTACTAGCGGGTCCCTACGAGCAGTACTTC. This gives the protein CASSPGPELLAGPYEQYF. Supplemented by reference TRBV7-9 and TRBJ2-7, the full variable domain reads DTGVSQNPRHKITKRGQNVTFRCDPISEHNRLYWYRQTLGQGPEFLTYFQNEAQLEKSRLLSDRFSAERPKGSFSTLEIQRTEQGDSAMYLCASSPGPELLAGPYEQYFGPGTRLTVT.

The rearrangement links TRBV7-9 to TRBJ2-7; possible D gene TRBD1, 6 bases. The CDR3 spans 16 residues. The V end was cut by 1 base, the J end by 0 bases, with 13 bases between. CDR1 and CDR2 from the germline V gene are SEHNR and FQNEAQ (reference sequence). The CDR3 nucleotides read TGTGCCAGCAGCTTAGTAGGACAGCAGAGCTCCTACGAGCAGTACTTC. It yields the protein CASSLVGQQSSYEQYF.

The chain combines TRBV4-3 with TRBJ2-4, with 8 bases matching TRBD2. J gave up 0 bases and V 4 bases, and 8 bases lay outside the gene matches. Germline V gives CDR1 LGHNA, CDR2 YSLEER. The CDR3 runs to 17 residues. This chain's CDR3 is CASSRYRAGGAKNIQYF. The CDR3 nucleotides are TGCGCCAGCAGCCGGTACAGGGCGGGGGGAGCCAAAAACATTCAGTACTTC.

The chain recombines TRBV5-1 with TRBJ2-7, with TRBD2 matching over 9 bases. The CDR3 length is 14 residues. V lost 5 bases to trimming and J lost 6 bases; unmatched junction nucleotides: 9. Germline CDR1 and CDR2: SGHRS and YFSETQ. The chain's CDR3 is CASRTSGSSGEQYF. The CDR3, as DNA: TGCGCCAGCAGGACTAGCGGATCGTCGGGCGAGCAGTACTTC.

This rearrangement joins TRBV27 to TRBJ2-7, with D possibly TRBD2 on 6 matching bases. Trimming pared 2 bases from V and 13 bases from J, leaving 18 bases between. The CDR3 consists of 13 residues. Germline V gene lookup returns CDR1 MNHEY and CDR2 SMNVEV (reference sequence). CDR3 sequence reads: CASSLSGSGITYF. DNA for the CDR3: TGTGCCAGCAGTTTAAGCGGGTCGGGCATAACCTACTTC.

CDR3 in amino acids: CASSEGLAGSYEQYF. The CDR3 bases are TGTGCCAGCAGCGAGGGACTAGCGGGGTCCTACGAGCAGTACTTC. The chain is built from TRBV11-1 and TRBJ2-7; TRBD2 agrees at 13 bases. The CDR3 runs 15 residues. V shed 5 bases and J 1 base; nucleotides not matched to a gene: 2. Germline CDR1 and CDR2: SGHAT and FQDESV (reference sequence).

The chain carries TRBV4-2 and TRBJ1-1; 9 nucleotides line up with TRBD1. The CDR3 covers 13 residues. Germline V gene sequence: CDR1 LGHNA, CDR2 YNFKEQ. Unmatched junction bases numbered 1, after V lost 4 bases and J lost 4 bases. The CDR3 reads CASSPDRGTEAFF. DNA of the CDR3: TGTGCCAGCAGCCCGGACAGGGGCACTGAAGCTTTCTTT.

The chain employs TRBV21-1 and TRBJ2-7; the tabulated D call, TRBD2, remains unverified against the DNA. TRBV21-1 is noted as a pseudogene. The CDR3 consists of 12 residues. CDR3 nucleotide sequence: TGTGCCAGCAGCTTACGGGCCTACGAGCAGTACTTC. Translated, it gives CASSLRAYEQYF.

The chain is built from TRBV4-2 and TRBJ2-7, with 9 bases matching TRBD1. The CDR3 totals 15 residues. The germline gives CDR1 LGHNA, CDR2 YNFKEQ. The ends lost 1 base at V and 4 bases at J; junction bases unmatched: 5. The CDR3 here is CASSQARTGEYEQYF. The CDR3 nucleotides are TGTGCCAGCAGCCAAGCCCGGACAGGGGAATACGAGCAGTACTTC.

V usage is TRBV18 and J usage is TRBJ2-7, with 11 bases identical to TRBD2. This CDR3 has 14 residues. From germline, CDR1 is KGHSH and CDR2 LQKENI. V lost 4 bases to trimming and J lost 5 bases; unmatched junction nucleotides: 4. CDR3 sequence (DNA): TGTGCCAGCTCACTTACTAGCGGGAGAAACGAGCAGTACTTC. Its translation is CASSLTSGRNEQYF.

This clone is a singleton in its sample. This chain uses TRBV4-2 with TRBJ1-4; tentatively, D is TRBD1 (6 bases). The V gene's germline CDR1 is LGHNA and CDR2 YNFKEQ. There are 16 residues in the CDR3. V was trimmed by 2 bases and J by 2 bases, leaving 12 bases between them. The CDR3 loop reads CASSQPQGSTNEKLFF. The DNA for the CDR3 is TGTGCCAGCAGCCAACCACAGGGATCCACTAATGAAAAACTGTTTTTT.

The rearrangement joins TRBV5-4 to TRBJ2-7, with no clear D. V was shortened by 0 bases and J by 3 bases, with 7 bases between the two germline ends. The CDR3 has 13 residues. In germline, CDR1 is SGHNT, CDR2 YYREEE (reference sequence). CDR3 in amino acids: CASSLGEDYEQYF. In DNA, the CDR3 is TGTGCCAGCAGCTTGGGAGAGGACTACGAGCAGTACTTC.

The chain joins TRBV5-1 to TRBJ1-1, with TRBD1 as a possible D gene (5 bases). Trimming took 4 bases from V and 4 from J, leaving 23 bases between them. Germline V gene lookup returns CDR1 SGHRS and CDR2 YFSETQ. This CDR3 is 17 amino acids long. The CDR3 is CASSGLGGWGFSTEAFF. For the CDR3, the DNA is TGCGCCAGCAGCGGGTTGGGAGGTTGGGGCTTTAGCACTGAAGCTTTCTTT. The full variable domain, its missing parts supplied by reference TRBV5-1 and TRBJ1-1, is KAGVTQTPRYLIKTRGQQVTLSCSPISGHRSVSWYQQTPGQGLQFLFEYFSETQRNKGNFPGRFSGRQFSNSRSEMNVSTLELGDSALYLCASSGLGGWGFSTEAFFGQGTRLTVV.

The V gene is TRBV25-1, the J gene TRBJ1-5; possibly TRBD1 for D (5 bases). CDR3 size: 15 residues. The ends were cut back, 2 bases at V and 5 bases at J, with 13 bases in the middle. CDR1 MGHDK and CDR2 SYGVNS come from the germline V gene. The CDR3 protein is CASSENSGPHQPQHF. The CDR3 DNA reads as TGTGCCAGCAGTGAAAATTCAGGGCCCCATCAGCCCCAGCATTTT.

The chain combines TRBV2 with TRBJ1-4, with D unclear. V dropped 7 bases and J dropped 5 bases, with 8 bases sitting between them. The CDR3 runs to 12 residues. Germline V gene data show CDR1 as SNHLY and CDR2 as FYNNEI. The chain's CDR3 is CASMGRNEKLFF. In nucleotides, the CDR3 is TGTGCCAGCATGGGCAGGAATGAAAAACTGTTTTTT.

The CDR3 region has the DNA TGTGCCAGCAGTTTAGTACAGGAACAAGAGACCCATTGGACCCAGTACTTC. This translates into CASSLVQEQETHWTQYF. The chain uses TRBV27 and TRBJ2-5, with a weak D call TRBD1 (5 bases). The CDR3 is made up of 17 amino acids. The V end lost 2 bases, the J end lost 7 bases, and 23 bases lay between the germline ends. Germline V gives CDR1 MNHEY, CDR2 SMNVEV (reference sequence).

The chain has TRBV19 and TRBJ2-7; D unclear. The CDR3 is 15 residues long. Germline CDR1 reads LNHDA; CDR2 reads SQIVND (reference sequence). With 1 base removed from V and 0 bases from J, the gap between germline ends came to 10 bases. The CDR3 DNA reads TGTGCCAGTAGTATAGGCGGTAGCCACTCCTACGAGCAGTACTTC. Translating it yields CASSIGGSHSYEQYF.

The gene calls are TRBV4-3 and TRBJ2-1; weak D call: TRBD2 (5 bases). CDR3 length equals 16 residues. Per the germline V gene, CDR1 is LGHNA and CDR2 is YSLEER. V was shortened by 0 bases and J by 6 bases, with 15 bases between the two germline ends. For the CDR3, the DNA is TGCGCCAGCAGCCAAGAGTTGGCTTTTCGGGGCAATGAGCAGTTCTTC. Its translation: CASSQELAFRGNEQFF.

This chain joins TRBV18 and TRBJ2-1; 10 bases line up with TRBD2. The germline CDR1 and CDR2 sequences are KGHSH and LQKENI. The CDR3 spans 15 residues. V dropped 4 bases and J dropped 6; count of bases not matched to a gene: 6. The CDR3 nucleotides are TGTGCCAGCTCACTTGGACTAGCGGCGTCCAATGAGCAGTTCTTC. It encodes CASSLGLAASNEQFF. The full variable domain, with the rest looked up from reference TRBV18 and TRBJ2-1, is NAGVMQNPRHLVRRRGQEARLRCSPMKGHSHVYWYRQLPEEGLKFMVYLQKENIIDESGMPKERFSAEFPKEGPSILRIQQVVRGDSAAYFCASSLGLAASNEQFFGPGTRLTVL.

This chain connects TRBV5-1 to TRBJ1-2; D ambiguous. This CDR3 spans 12 amino acids. Germline CDR1 is SGHRS and CDR2 is YFSETQ. V lost 5 bases and J 2 bases, leaving 7 bases between the germline ends. The CDR3 reads CASRSENYGYTF. The DNA for the CDR3 is TGCGCCAGCAGATCGGAGAACTATGGCTACACCTTC.

This chain joins TRBV6-6 and TRBJ2-2, with 10 bases that match TRBD2. This CDR3 is 15 amino acids long. From germline, CDR1 is MNHNY and CDR2 SVGAGI (reference sequence). Unmatched junction bases numbered 5, after V lost 4 bases and J lost 6 bases. The CDR3 region is CASSSSLAGAGELFF. The CDR3 bases are TGTGCCAGCAGTTCGTCCCTAGCGGGAGCCGGGGAGCTGTTTTTT.

V is TRBV6-4 and J is TRBJ2-1; 10 bases are shared with TRBD2. There are 15 residues in the CDR3. From germline, CDR1 is MRHNA and CDR2 SNTAGT. With V trimmed by 5 bases and J by 7 bases, 8 bases remained unmatched. As DNA, the CDR3 is TGTGCCAGCAGTCTCAGCGGGGGGGCCGGGAATGAGCAGTTCTTC. Amino acids: CASSLSGGAGNEQFF.

The chain has TRBV18 and TRBJ2-1, with TRBD2 as a possible D gene (6 bases). CDR1 KGHSH and CDR2 LQKENI come from the germline V gene. V dropped 3 bases and J dropped 9 bases, with 9 bases sitting between them. The CDR3 totals 12 residues. CDR3 loop: CASSPVGGEQFF. The CDR3, as DNA: TGTGCCAGCTCACCGGTCGGGGGTGAGCAGTTCTTC.

The J gene is TRBJ1-1, the V gene TRBV5-6; possibly TRBD1 for D (5 bases). Trimming shortened V by 4 bases and J by 5 bases, and 18 bases separated the two germline ends. CDR3 length equals 15 residues. CDR1 is SGHDT, CDR2 YYEEEE, per germline. CDR3 sequence (DNA): TGTGCCAGCAGCCCCGCCGGGCCCGGGGGGACTGAAGCTTTCTTT. It encodes CASSPAGPGGTEAFF.

V usage is TRBV5-4 and J usage is TRBJ2-5; D ambiguous. Germline CDR1 SGHNT, CDR2 YYREEE (reference sequence). The CDR3 runs to 12 residues. V was trimmed by 1 base and J by 3 bases, leaving 4 bases between them. Here the CDR3 reads CASSLREETQYF. DNA for the CDR3: TGTGCCAGCAGCTTGCGGGAAGAGACCCAGTACTTC.